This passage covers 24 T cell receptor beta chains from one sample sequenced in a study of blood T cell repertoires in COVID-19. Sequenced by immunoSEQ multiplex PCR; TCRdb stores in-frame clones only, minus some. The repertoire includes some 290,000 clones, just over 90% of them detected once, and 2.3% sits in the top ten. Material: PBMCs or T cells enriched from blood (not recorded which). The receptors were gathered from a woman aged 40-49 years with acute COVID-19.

The CDR3 is CASSGSYTQYF. Here the CDR3 DNA reads TGTGCCAGCAGTGGGAGTTATACGCAGTATTTT. The V call is TRBV12-3 or TRBV12-4, the J call TRBJ2-3, with D tentatively TRBD2 (5 bases). This CDR3 contains 11 residues. V lost 5 bases and J lost 7, with 7 bases in between.

The CDR3 DNA is TGTGCCAGCAGTCAAGACAGGGCGGGAAGCCAGCCCCAGCATTTT. Amino acid sequence: CASSQDRAGSQPQHF. The chain recombines TRBV6-2 or TRBV6-3 with TRBJ1-5; 7 nucleotides align to TRBD1. In germline, CDR1 is MNHEY, CDR2 SVGEGT. V trimming: 5 bases; J trimming: 7 bases; junction bases outside the gene matches: 11. The CDR3 covers 15 residues.

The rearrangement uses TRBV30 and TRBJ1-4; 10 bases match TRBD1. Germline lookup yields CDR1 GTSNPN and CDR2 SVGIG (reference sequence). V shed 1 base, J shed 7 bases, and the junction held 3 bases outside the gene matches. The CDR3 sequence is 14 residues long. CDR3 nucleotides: TGTGCCTGGAGTGGGGACAGGGGAGTTGAAAAACTGTTTTTT. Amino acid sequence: CAWSGDRGVEKLFF.

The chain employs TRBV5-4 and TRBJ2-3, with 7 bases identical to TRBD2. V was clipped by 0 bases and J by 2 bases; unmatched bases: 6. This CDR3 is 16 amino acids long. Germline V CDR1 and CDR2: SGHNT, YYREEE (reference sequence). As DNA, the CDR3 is TGTGCCAGCAGCTTGGCCCGGGGAGGGAACACAGATACGCAGTATTTT. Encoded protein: CASSLARGGNTDTQYF. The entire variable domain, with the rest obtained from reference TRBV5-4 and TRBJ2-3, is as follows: ETGVTQSPTHLIKTRGQQVTLRCSSQSGHNTVSWYQQALGQGPQFIFQYYREEENGRGNFPPRFSGLQFPNYSSELNVNALELDDSALYLCASSLARGGNTDTQYFGPGTRLTVL.

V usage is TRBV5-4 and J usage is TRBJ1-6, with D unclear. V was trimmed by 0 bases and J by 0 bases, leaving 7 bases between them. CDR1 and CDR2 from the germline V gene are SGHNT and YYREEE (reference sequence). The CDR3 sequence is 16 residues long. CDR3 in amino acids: CASSLGMSSYNSPLHF. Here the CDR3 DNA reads TGTGCCAGCAGCTTGGGAATGAGCTCCTATAATTCACCCCTCCACTTT.

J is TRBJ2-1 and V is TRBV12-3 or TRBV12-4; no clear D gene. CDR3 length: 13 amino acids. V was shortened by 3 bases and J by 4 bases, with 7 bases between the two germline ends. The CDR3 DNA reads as TGTGCCAGCAGTTTGGCAGTTTACAATGAGCAGTTCTTC. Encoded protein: CASSLAVYNEQFF.

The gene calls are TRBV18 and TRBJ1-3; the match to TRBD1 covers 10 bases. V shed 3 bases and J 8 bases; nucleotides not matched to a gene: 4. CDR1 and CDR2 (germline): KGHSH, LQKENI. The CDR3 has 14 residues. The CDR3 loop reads CASSPLDRGDTIYF. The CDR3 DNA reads TGTGCCAGCTCACCCCTGGACAGGGGGGACACCATATATTTT.

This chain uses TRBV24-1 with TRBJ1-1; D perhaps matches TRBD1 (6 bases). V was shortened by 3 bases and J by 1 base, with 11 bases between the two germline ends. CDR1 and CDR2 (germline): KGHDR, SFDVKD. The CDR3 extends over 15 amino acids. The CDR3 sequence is CATSDSGQRNTEAFF. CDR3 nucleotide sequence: TGTGCCACCAGTGATAGCGGACAGAGGAACACTGAAGCTTTCTTT.

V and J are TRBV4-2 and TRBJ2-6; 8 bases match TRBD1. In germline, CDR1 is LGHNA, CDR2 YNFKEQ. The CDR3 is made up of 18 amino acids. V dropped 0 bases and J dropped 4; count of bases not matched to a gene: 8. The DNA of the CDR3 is TGTGCCAGCAGCCAAGATTCCGGGACAGGTACCGGGGCCAACGTCCTGACTTTC. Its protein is CASSQDSGTGTGANVLTF.

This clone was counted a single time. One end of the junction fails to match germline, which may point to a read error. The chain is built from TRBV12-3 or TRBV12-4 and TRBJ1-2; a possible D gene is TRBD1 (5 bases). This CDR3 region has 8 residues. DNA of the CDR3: TGTGCCAGCAGCCCGGGGGATTTC. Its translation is CASSPGDF.

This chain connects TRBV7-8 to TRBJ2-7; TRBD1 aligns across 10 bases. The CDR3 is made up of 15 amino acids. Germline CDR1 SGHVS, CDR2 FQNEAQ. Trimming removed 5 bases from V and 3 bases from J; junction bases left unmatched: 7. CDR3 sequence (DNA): TGTGCCAGCAGCCGGACCGGGACAGGGGTCTACGAGCAGTACTTC. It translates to CASSRTGTGVYEQYF.

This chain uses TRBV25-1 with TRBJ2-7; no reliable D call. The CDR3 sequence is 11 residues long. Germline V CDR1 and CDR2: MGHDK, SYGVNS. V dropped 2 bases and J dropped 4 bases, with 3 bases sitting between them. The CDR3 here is CASSEVYEQYF. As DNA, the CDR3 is TGTGCCAGCAGTGAAGTATACGAGCAGTACTTC.

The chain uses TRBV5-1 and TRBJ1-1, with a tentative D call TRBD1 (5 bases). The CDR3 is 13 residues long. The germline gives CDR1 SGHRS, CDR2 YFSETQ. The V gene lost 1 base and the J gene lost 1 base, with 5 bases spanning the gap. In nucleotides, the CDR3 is TGCGCCAGCAGCTTGCAGGGGAACACTGAAGCTTTCTTT. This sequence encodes CASSLQGNTEAFF. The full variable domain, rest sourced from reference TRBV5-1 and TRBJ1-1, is KAGVTQTPRYLIKTRGQQVTLSCSPISGHRSVSWYQQTPGQGLQFLFEYFSETQRNKGNFPGRFSGRQFSNSRSEMNVSTLELGDSALYLCASSLQGNTEAFFGQGTRLTVV.

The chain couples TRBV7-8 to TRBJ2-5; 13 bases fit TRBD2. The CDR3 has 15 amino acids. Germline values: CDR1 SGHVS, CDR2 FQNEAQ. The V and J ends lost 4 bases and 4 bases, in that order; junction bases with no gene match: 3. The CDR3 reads CASSSWTSGRETQYF. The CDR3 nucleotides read TGTGCCAGCAGCTCCTGGACTAGCGGGAGAGAGACCCAGTACTTC.

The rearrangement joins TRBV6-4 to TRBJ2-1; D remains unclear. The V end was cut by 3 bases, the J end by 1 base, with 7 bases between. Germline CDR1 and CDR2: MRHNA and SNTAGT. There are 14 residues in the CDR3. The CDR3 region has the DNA TGTGCCAGCAGTGATCTACCATCCTACAATGAGCAGTTCTTC. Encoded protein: CASSDLPSYNEQFF.

CDR3 loop: CASSDRLPYEQYF. In nucleotides, the CDR3 is TGTGCCAGCTCGGACAGGCTACCCTACGAGCAGTACTTC. V is TRBV2 and J is TRBJ2-7; 7 bases are a match to TRBD1. CDR1 is SNHLY, CDR2 FYNNEI, per germline. V lost 8 bases and J lost 2; bases outside the gene matches: 6. The CDR3 totals 13 residues.

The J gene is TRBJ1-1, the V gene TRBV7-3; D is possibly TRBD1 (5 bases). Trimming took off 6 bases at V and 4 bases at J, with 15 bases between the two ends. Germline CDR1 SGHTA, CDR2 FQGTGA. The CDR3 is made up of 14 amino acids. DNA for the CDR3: TGTGCCAGCAGGCTACACGGGGGTGTCACTGAAGCTTTCTTT. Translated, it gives CASRLHGGVTEAFF.

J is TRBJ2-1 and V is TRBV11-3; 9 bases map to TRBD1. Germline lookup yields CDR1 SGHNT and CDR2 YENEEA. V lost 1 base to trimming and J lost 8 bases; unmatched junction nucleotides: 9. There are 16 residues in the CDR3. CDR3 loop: CASSLVGTGLRDEQFF. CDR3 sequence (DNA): TGTGCCAGCAGCTTAGTGGGGACAGGGTTAAGGGATGAGCAGTTCTTC.

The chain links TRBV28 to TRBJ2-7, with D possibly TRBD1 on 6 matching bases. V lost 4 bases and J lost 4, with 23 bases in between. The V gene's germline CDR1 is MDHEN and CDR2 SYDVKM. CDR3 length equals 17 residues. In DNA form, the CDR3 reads TGTGCCAGCAGTTCCCCAACCCGGCAGGGGAAATTTTACGAGCAGTACTTC. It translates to CASSSPTRQGKFYEQYF.

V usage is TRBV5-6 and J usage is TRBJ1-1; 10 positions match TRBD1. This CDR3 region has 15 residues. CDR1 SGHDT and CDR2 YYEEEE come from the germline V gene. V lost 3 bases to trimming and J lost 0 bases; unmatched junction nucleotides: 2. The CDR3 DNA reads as TGTGCCAGCAGCTGGGGACAGGGGATGAACACTGAAGCTTTCTTT. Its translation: CASSWGQGMNTEAFF.

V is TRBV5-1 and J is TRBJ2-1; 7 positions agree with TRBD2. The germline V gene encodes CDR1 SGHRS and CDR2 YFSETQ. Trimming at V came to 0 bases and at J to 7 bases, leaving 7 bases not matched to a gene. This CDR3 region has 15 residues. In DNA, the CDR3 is TGCGCCAGCAGCTTGGGCCAGGGCGGGAGTAATGAGCAGTTCTTC. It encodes CASSLGQGGSNEQFF.

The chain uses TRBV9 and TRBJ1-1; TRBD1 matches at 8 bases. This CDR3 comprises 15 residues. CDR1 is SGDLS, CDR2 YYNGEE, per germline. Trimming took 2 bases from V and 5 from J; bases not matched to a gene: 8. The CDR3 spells CASSVGTGWGTEAFF. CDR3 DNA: TGTGCCAGCAGCGTGGGGACAGGTTGGGGGACTGAAGCTTTCTTT.

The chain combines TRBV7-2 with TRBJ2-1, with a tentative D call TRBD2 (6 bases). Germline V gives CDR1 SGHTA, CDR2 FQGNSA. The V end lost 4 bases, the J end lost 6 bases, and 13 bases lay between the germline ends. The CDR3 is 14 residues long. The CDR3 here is CASSSMVGGNEQFF. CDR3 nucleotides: TGTGCCAGCAGCTCCATGGTCGGGGGCAATGAGCAGTTCTTC.

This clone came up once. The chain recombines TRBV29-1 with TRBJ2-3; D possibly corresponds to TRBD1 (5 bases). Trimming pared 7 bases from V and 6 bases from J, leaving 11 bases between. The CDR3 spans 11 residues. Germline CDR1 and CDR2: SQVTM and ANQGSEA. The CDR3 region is CSGYSGDTQYF. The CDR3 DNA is TGCAGCGGATACTCAGGGGATACGCAGTATTTT.